This entry is about one T cell receptor (beta chain). Its target is not known. The record originates from a study of T cells in Graves' hyperthyroidism and ophthalmopathy. General study results and limits: The majority of expanded thyroid clonotypes above 0.001 also appeared in blood.

Amplification of TCR beta CDR3 regions used RNA as the template. First-round RT-PCR with HTBI primers amplified the TCR CDR3 region. MiXCR, run by TCRdb on the multiplex PCR reads, gives a single entry per CDR3 protein. The data contain about 250,000 distinct CDR3 sequences, approximately 25% of them singletons. The germline V and J ends were trimmed by 6 bases and 4 bases, with 12 bases remaining between them. Germline CDR1 is MDHEN and CDR2 is SYDVKM. CDR3 size: 13 residues. Material for sequencing was blood. The chain employs TRBV28 and TRBJ1-1; D might be TRBD1 (6 bases). The receptor was derived from a woman aged 40 to 50 with Graves' ophthalmopathy. Here the CDR3 reads CASSAGHFTEAFF. CDR3 nucleotide sequence: TGTGCCAGCAGCGCGGGACATTTCACTGAAGCTTTCTTT.